This TCR beta chain was sequenced for a study of T cells in Graves' hyperthyroidism and ophthalmopathy. For Graves' hyperthyroidism to be stable, ophthalmopathy could not progress within 18 months. Any patient presenting with uncontrolled infection, other autoimmune disease, pregnancy or lactation was left out. Many counts were recorded for this clonotype. RNA transcripts provided the source from which TCR beta CDR3 regions were amplified. First-round RT-PCR targeting the TCR CDR3 was performed with the HTBI primer set. MiXCR, applied by TCRdb to the multiplex PCR reads, yields one record per CDR3 protein. The top ten clones hold roughly 8.2% of a sample with around 540,000 distinct CDR3 sequences, more than 45% of them seen once. With V trimmed by 5 bases and J by 13 bases, 7 bases remained unmatched. CDR3 size: 12 residues.

This TCR came from a young woman with Graves' hyperthyroidism. Sequences were obtained from peripheral blood or thyroid tissue (not recorded which). The chain carries TRBV12-3 or TRBV12-4 and TRBJ1-4, with TRBD1 identical over 7 bases. CDR3 loop: CASSDRADGLFF. Written as DNA, the CDR3 is TGTGCCAGCAGTGACAGGGCCGACGGACTGTTTTTT.